The rows below give T cell receptor beta chains drawn from one sample of a study of CD8+ T cells in alopecia areata. The method was immunoSEQ multiplex PCR; TCRdb's version includes in-frame clones alone and lacks a portion of them. Of about 12,000 clones in the sample, approximately 52% were seen once. Sequenced input: skin. The receptors here all came from a human donor with alopecia areata. Each CDR3 is given with its conserved first and last residue. Each record gives: D gene, J gene, clone size, V gene, CDR3 DNA, CDR3 protein. The D gene is left open where the match is weak. Clone size appears in some rows only: once, few, many, or a class for an expanded clone.

TRBD1,TRBJ2-7,-,TRBV5-6,TGTGCCAGCAGCTTTGACAGGGTCGCCTACGAGCAGTACTTC,CASSFDRVAYEQYF
-,TRBJ2-3,once,TRBV9,TGTGCCACCGCAGGGTCCAACCTAAACACAGATACGCAGTATTTT,CATAGSNLNTDTQYF
-,TRBJ1-5,once,TRBV6-5,TGTGCCAGCAGCCCCCAAAGGAATCAGCCCCAGCATTTT,CASSPQRNQPQHF
-,TRBJ2-4,-,TRBV30,TGTGCCTGGAGTAAAGACAGAGTTCAGGGGCTAGCCAAAAACATTCAGTACTTC,CAWSKDRVQGLAKNIQYF
-,TRBJ2-5,once,TRBV5-1,TGCGCCAGCAGCTTACTTTCTGTCCAAGAGACCCAGTACTTC,CASSLLSVQETQYF
TRBD2,TRBJ2-5,-,TRBV29-1,TGCAGCGTCCGGGGTAAAGTAGCGGGAGTCTTCCAAGAGACCCAGTACTTC,CSVRGKVAGVFQETQYF
-,TRBJ1-5,-,TRBV6-5,TGTGCCAGCAGTTACGGGGGGCCGCGGCAGCCCCAGCATTTT,CASSYGGPRQPQHF
TRBD2,TRBJ2-1,-,TRBV18,TGTGCCAGCTCAAGGTCGAGCGGGAGGATGGGGTCCTACAATGAGCAGTTCTTC,CASSRSSGRMGSYNEQFF
TRBD1,TRBJ1-1,-,TRBV5-1,TGCGCCAGCAGCTGGGGACAGGGGGTGACTGAAGCTTTCTTT,CASSWGQGVTEAFF
-,TRBJ1-1,-,TRBV7-9,TGTGCCAGCAGCTTAGTCCAGGGGACTGAAGCTTTCTTT,CASSLVQGTEAFF
-,TRBJ2-7,-,TRBV28,TGTGCCAGCAGTACGTTTCGGGAGCAGTACTTC,CASSTFREQYF
TRBD2,TRBJ2-1,-,TRBV2,TGTGCCGTTCAGCGGGAGAGGACTGGTGAGCAGTTCTTC,CAVQRERTGEQFF
-,TRBJ1-1,few,TRBV2,TGTGCCAGCAGCCGGGAGAACACTGAAGCTTTCTTT,CASSRENTEAFF
TRBD1,TRBJ2-7,-,TRBV10-2,TGCGCCAGCCGTATCAGACCCCTCGACAGGGGATCCTACGAGCAGTACTTC,CASRIRPLDRGSYEQYF
-,TRBJ2-2,-,TRBV30,TGTGCCTGGAGTCGTGGTAGGGGGGGCACCGGGGAGCTGTTTTTT,CAWSRGRGGTGELFF